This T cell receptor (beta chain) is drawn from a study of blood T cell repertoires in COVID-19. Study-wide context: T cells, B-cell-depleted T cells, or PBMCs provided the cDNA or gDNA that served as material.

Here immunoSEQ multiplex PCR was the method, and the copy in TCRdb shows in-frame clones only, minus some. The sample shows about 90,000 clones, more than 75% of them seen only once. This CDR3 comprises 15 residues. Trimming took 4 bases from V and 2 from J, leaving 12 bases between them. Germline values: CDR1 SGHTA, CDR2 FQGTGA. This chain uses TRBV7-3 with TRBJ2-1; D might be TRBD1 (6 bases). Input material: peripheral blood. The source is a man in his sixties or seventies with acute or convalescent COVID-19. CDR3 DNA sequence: TGTGCCAGCAGCTCACGACAGGATCCCTACAATGAGCAGTTCTTC. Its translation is CASSSRQDPYNEQFF.